This T cell receptor beta chain appears in the sequencing data of a study of cytotoxic CD8 clonotypes in ibrutinib-treated CLL. As for the study in general: Response samples came after a median roughly 13 months of treatment, range 6 to 36. Samples showed on average about 260,000 productive templates and 94,082 productive rearrangements.

Profiling relied on immunoSEQ multiplex PCR, and the TCRdb table lists in-frame clones only, not all of them. Here the sample spans about 92,000 clones, more than 70% being singletons. The CDR3 sequence is 19 residues long. Germline lookup yields CDR1 SGHVS and CDR2 FQNEAQ. V lost 3 bases to trimming and J lost 0 bases, with 24 bases between them. Study-level points and caveats: Different sampling times were used for sustained-remission and progressing patients. Public clonotypes were uncommon and contracted or stayed stable on treatment.

As regards this clone: Its antigen is as yet unknown.

This rearrangement joins TRBV7-8 to TRBJ2-7; TRBD2 might be the D (5 bases). This TCR came from a human donor with chronic lymphocytic leukemia. The specimen comprised PBMCs, sampled after 24 months of ibrutinib treatment. DNA for the CDR3: TGTGCCAGCAGCTTTATGTCCTCACCTGGGCGCGGGTACTCCTACGAGCAGTACTTC. The encoded protein is CASSFMSSPGRGYSYEQYF.